This TCR beta chain was identified in a study of T cells in Graves' hyperthyroidism and ophthalmopathy. Study outcomes and limitations: Ophthalmopathy was told apart from stable hyperthyroidism by a 13 V-J model.

In the case of this clonotype: Its antigen is undetermined.

V lost 5 bases and J lost 3, with 22 bases in between. This CDR3 has 17 residues. From RNA transcripts, TCR beta CDR3 regions were amplified. TCR CDR3 regions were first amplified by RT-PCR with HTBI primers. TCRdb called the multiplex PCR reads again in MiXCR, with one record for every CDR3 protein. The sample lists fewer than 650,000 distinct CDR3 sequences; 14% to 15% were seen once. The sample was blood. This rearrangement joins TRBV12-3 or TRBV12-4 to TRBJ1-1; D may be TRBD1 (5 bases). This sequence was found in a woman in her 40s with Graves' ophthalmopathy. DNA of the CDR3: TGTGCCAGCAGTCCAGGGACTGCGGTCCCCGAGCACACTGAAGCTTTCTTT. This encodes CASSPGTAVPEHTEAFF.